Shown below are 32 T cell receptor beta chains from a single sample sequenced in a study of Graves' ophthalmopathy and Graves' hyperthyroidism (dated by TCRdb to 2016 to 2019). Sequencing instrument: Illumina HiSeq 2000. For repertoire sequencing, TCR beta CDR3 regions were amplified from RNA transcripts. A first-round RT-PCR used HTBI primers with the Qiagen OneStep RT-PCR kit, followed by a second-round multiplex PCR, size selection and purification. In TCRdb, the public reads were trimmed at Q25 with fastp and aligned with MiXCR, with productive beta chains retained. Duplicate CDR3 protein sequences are folded into a single record with the most common DNA and genes. Here the sample has around 1,000,000 distinct CDR3 sequences; 35% to 40% occur a single time. Clones ranked in the top ten supply around 10% of the sample. The sample consisted of peripheral blood or thyroid tissue (not recorded which). All receptors derive from an adult man with Graves' hyperthyroidism.

In its sample, this clonotype was seen a few times. The chain combines TRBV7-2 with TRBJ1-2; possible D gene TRBD1, 5 bases. CDR1 SGHTA and CDR2 FQGNSA come from the germline V gene. V was trimmed by 2 bases and J by 5 bases, leaving 21 bases between them. The CDR3 totals 17 residues. For the CDR3, the DNA is TGTGCCAGCAGCTTAATCAAGGGGACCGCCTCTAGGTATGGCTACACCTTC. Translated, it gives CASSLIKGTASRYGYTF.

This clonotype was recorded a few times. The chain carries TRBV4-1 and TRBJ2-7; TRBD2 aligns across 8 bases. The CDR3 runs 16 residues. In germline, CDR1 is MGHRA, CDR2 YSYEKL. Trimming removed 0 bases from V and 3 bases from J; junction bases left unmatched: 7. CDR3 in DNA: TGCGCCAGCAGCCAAGATATTTCGAGCGGGAGCTACGAGCAGTACTTC. Translated, it gives CASSQDISSGSYEQYF.

In its sample, this clonotype was seen a few times. The CDR3 DNA reads TGTGCCAGCAGCTTAGGCGTGTCCCCCACCTACGAGCAGTACTTC. It codes for CASSLGVSPTYEQYF. The J gene is TRBJ2-7, the V gene TRBV7-8; unclear D gene. This CDR3 comprises 15 residues. The V end was cut by 1 base, the J end by 2 bases, with 12 bases between. Germline lookup yields CDR1 SGHVS and CDR2 FQNEAQ.

This clonotype was found a few times. The rearrangement links TRBV20-1 to TRBJ2-7; D unresolved. The CDR3 is 13 residues long. The germline V gene encodes CDR1 DFQATT and CDR2 SNEGSKA (reference sequence). V dropped 3 bases and J dropped 0 bases, with 9 bases sitting between them. This chain's CDR3 is CSASLVGSYEQYF. The CDR3 DNA reads TGCAGTGCTAGTCTAGTAGGCTCCTACGAGCAGTACTTC.

In regard to this clonotype: With a much larger clone just one base away, this may be a read error. The chain has TRBV7-9 and TRBJ1-1, with D perhaps TRBD1 (5 bases). The CDR3 has 12 residues. Germline CDR1 is SEHNR and CDR2 is FQNEAQ (reference sequence). The CDR3 sequence: CVSRQSHTEAFF. In DNA form, the CDR3 reads TGTGTCAGTAGACAGTCGCACACTGAAGCTTTCTTT.

The CDR3 DNA follows: TGCAGTGCTAGAGTCCGGGCTCATCAGCCCCAGCATTTT. Protein: CSARVRAHQPQHF. The V gene is TRBV20-1, the J gene TRBJ1-5; no reliable D call. The CDR3 length is 13 residues. V dropped 1 base and J dropped 5 bases, with 9 bases sitting between them. Germline V CDR1 and CDR2: DFQATT, SNEGSKA (reference sequence).

The V and J genes are TRBV30 and TRBJ2-7, with TRBD2 identical over 8 bases. J gave up 0 bases and V 2 bases, and 6 bases lay outside the gene matches. The CDR3 runs to 15 residues. The V gene's germline CDR1 is GTSNPN and CDR2 SVGIG (reference sequence). For the CDR3, the DNA is TGTGCCTGGAGTTTCGCTAGCGGGTTCTCCTACGAGCAGTACTTC. Translation gives CAWSFASGFSYEQYF.

Only a few counts were recorded for this clonotype. The chain joins TRBV12-3 or TRBV12-4 to TRBJ2-2; no clear D gene. Deletions cut 5 bases from V and 1 base from J, with 8 bases between. This CDR3 comprises 14 residues. The CDR3 coding sequence is TGTGCCAGCAGTAATTTGGGGAACACCGGGGAGCTGTTTTTT. Protein sequence: CASSNLGNTGELFF.

Points on this clonotype: One end of the junction fails to match germline, which may point to a read error. The V call is TRBV24-1, the J call TRBJ2-2, with 7 bases matching TRBD2. The CDR3 runs to 17 residues. CDR1 and CDR2 from the germline V gene are KGHDR and SFDVKD. This CDR3 is CASSYSASGVDTGELFF. The CDR3 DNA reads as TGTGCCAGCAGTTACTCGGCCAGCGGGGTCGACACCGGGGAGCTGTTTTTT.

The rearrangement links TRBV10-3 to TRBJ1-2; 9 positions match TRBD1. V was clipped by 11 bases and J by 6 bases; unmatched bases: 7. Looked up from germline, CDR1 is ENHRY and CDR2 is SYGVKD. This CDR3 contains 12 residues. The CDR3, as DNA: TGTGCCGCCAGGACAGGGGTTGATGGCTACACCTTC. It encodes CAARTGVDGYTF.

This clonotype has at least ten counts. The chain is built from TRBV7-2 and TRBJ2-7; D not certain. CDR1 and CDR2 from the germline V gene are SGHTA and FQGNSA. Trimming shortened V by 5 bases and J by 5 bases, and 13 bases separated the two germline ends. The CDR3 has 13 amino acids. The CDR3: CASSMLGPHEQYF. The CDR3 DNA sequence: TGTGCCAGCAGCATGCTGGGCCCCCACGAGCAGTACTTC.

This clonotype was found many times. The chain uses TRBV29-1 and TRBJ2-7; 12 bases fit TRBD2. The V segment lost 3 bases and the J segment 2 bases; nucleotides outside the gene matches: 5. In germline, CDR1 is SQVTM, CDR2 ANQGSEA. This CDR3 has 15 residues. CDR3 sequence: CSVEDTSGGPYEQYF. The CDR3 region has the DNA TGCAGCGTTGAGGACACTAGCGGGGGGCCCTACGAGCAGTACTTC.

In the case of this clonotype: A much larger clone sits a single nucleotide away, making a read error possible. This sequence joins TRBV20-1 and TRBJ1-5; D unclear. The length of the CDR3 is 17 residues. V gave up 4 bases and J gave up 0 bases, with 19 bases separating them. Germline values: CDR1 DFQATT, CDR2 SNEGSKA (reference sequence). As DNA, the CDR3 is TGCAGTGCTAACAGCGCCCTGTGGATATATAGCAATCAGCCCCAGCATTTT. Translation gives CSANSALWIYSNQPQHF.

The rearrangement joins TRBV6-5 to TRBJ2-6, with TRBD1 as a possible D gene (6 bases). Trimming pared 7 bases from V and 0 bases from J, leaving 10 bases between. The CDR3 contains 15 residues. Per the germline V gene, CDR1 is MNHEY and CDR2 is SVGAGI. The CDR3 region has the DNA TGTGCCAGCACCATACAGGGCTCTGGGGCCAACGTCCTGACTTTC. It specifies CASTIQGSGANVLTF.

This chain connects TRBV11-2 to TRBJ2-5; D is possibly TRBD2 (5 bases). With 0 bases removed from V and 5 bases from J, the gap between germline ends came to 13 bases. CDR1 and CDR2 from the germline V gene are SGHAT and FQNNGV. This CDR3 spans 15 amino acids. The CDR3 reads CASSLDGPGWETQYF. The CDR3 DNA reads as TGTGCCAGCAGCTTAGATGGTCCGGGGTGGGAGACCCAGTACTTC.

The chain carries TRBV6-5 and TRBJ1-2; 8 nucleotides match TRBD1. Germline CDR1 and CDR2: MNHEY and SVGAGI. J gave up 4 bases and V 6 bases, and 7 bases lay outside the gene matches. This CDR3 spans 14 amino acids. The DNA of the CDR3 is TGTGCCAGCAGGCCCGGACAGGGCCGCTATGGCTACACCTTC. Amino acids: CASRPGQGRYGYTF.

CDR3 protein: CASSLNRWSNNSPLHF. The CDR3 DNA sequence: TGCGCCAGCAGCTTGAATCGGTGGAGTAATAATTCACCCCTCCACTTT. This chain joins TRBV5-1 and TRBJ1-6; unclear D gene. In germline, CDR1 is SGHRS, CDR2 YFSETQ. CDR3 length equals 16 residues. V was cut by 1 base and J by 5 bases, with 13 bases left in between.

This clonotype was seen only once. The chain combines TRBV6-5 with TRBJ1-2; D perhaps matches TRBD1 (6 bases). V was pared by 5 bases and J by 8 bases, with 18 bases between. The CDR3 totals 14 residues. The germline gives CDR1 MNHEY, CDR2 SVGAGI. The CDR3 region is CASSEDSPSAGYTF. For the CDR3, the DNA is TGTGCCAGCAGTGAGGACAGTCCCTCCGCGGGCTACACCTTC.

This clonotype was seen only once. The J gene is TRBJ2-7, the V gene TRBV10-3, with D unclear. CDR3 length: 13 amino acids. The ends were cut back, 4 bases at V and 11 bases at J, with 18 bases in the middle. Germline V lookup: CDR1 ENHRY, CDR2 SYGVKD. The CDR3 region is CAISARTSETEYF. The CDR3 bases are TGTGCCATCAGTGCTCGGACGAGCGAAACAGAGTACTTC.

This clonotype appeared many times. J is TRBJ1-1 and V is TRBV15; D ambiguous. Between the trimmed V and J ends, which lost 2 bases and 4 bases, there was a span of 20 bases. The length of the CDR3 is 17 residues. Per germline, CDR1 LNHNV and CDR2 YYDKDF (reference sequence). CDR3 in DNA: TGTGCCACCAGCAGACAATCGATAGGGCCCGAAATCACTGAAGCTTTCTTT. It is translated as CATSRQSIGPEITEAFF.

Note on this clonotype: An end of the junction differs from the germline gene, which may be a read error. The gene calls are TRBV10-2 and TRBJ2-7; 9 bases are a match to TRBD2. Germline assignment: CDR1 WSHSY and CDR2 SAAADI. The CDR3 extends over 15 amino acids. The DNA of the CDR3 is TGTGCCAGCAGTCTAGCGGGACGACCCCCCTACGAGCAGTACTTC. As protein: CASSLAGRPPYEQYF.

This clonotype occurred many times. The chain employs TRBV2 and TRBJ1-5; 8 bases line up with TRBD1. The germline gives CDR1 SNHLY, CDR2 FYNNEI. CDR3 size: 14 residues. The ends lost 6 bases at V and 5 bases at J; junction bases unmatched: 6. In nucleotides, the CDR3 is TGTGCCAGCAGCTTACAGGGGGGGGATCAGCCCCAGCATTTT. It yields the protein CASSLQGGDQPQHF. Supplemented by reference TRBV2 and TRBJ1-5, the full variable domain reads EPEVTQTPSHQVTQMGQEVILRCVPISNHLYFYWYRQILGQKVEFLVSFYNNEISEKSEIFDDQFSVERPDGSNFTLKIRSTKLEDSAMYFCASSLQGGDQPQHFGDGTRLSIL.

This clonotype appeared a few times. The chain employs TRBV28 and TRBJ2-7; either TRBD1 or TRBD2 may supply D (5 bases each). CDR1 and CDR2 from the germline V gene are MDHEN and SYDVKM. This CDR3 has 12 amino acids. The germline V and J ends were trimmed by 2 bases and 11 bases, with 13 bases remaining between them. Here the CDR3 DNA reads TGTGCCAGCAGTTTAGCCGGGACCTGGGAGTACTTC. This translates into CASSLAGTWEYF. The entire variable domain, with the rest obtained from reference TRBV28 and TRBJ2-7, is as follows: DVKVTQSSRYLVKRTGEKVFLECVQDMDHENMFWYRQDPGLGLRLIYFSYDVKMKEKGDIPEGYSVSREKKERFSLILESASTNQTSMYLCASSLAGTWEYFGPGTRLTVT.

Comments on this clonotype: Just one base apart from a much larger clone, this may be a read error. The J gene is TRBJ2-5, the V gene TRBV15; D may be TRBD1 or TRBD2 (5 bases each). V lost 1 base to trimming and J lost 3 bases, with 9 bases between them. Germline CDR1 LNHNV, CDR2 YYDKDF (reference sequence). This CDR3 spans 14 amino acids. CDR3 DNA: TGTGCCACCAGCAGAGCCGGGACGGAAGAGACCCAGTACTTC. It encodes CATSRAGTEETQYF.

This clonotype was observed at least ten times. The chain joins TRBV12-3 or TRBV12-4 to TRBJ1-4; unclear D gene. V lost 6 bases, J lost 0 bases, and 8 bases lay in between. The CDR3 is 14 residues long. In DNA, the CDR3 is TGTGCCAGCAGCCAAGGAACAACTAATGAAAAACTGTTTTTT. Its translation: CASSQGTTNEKLFF.

In the case of this clonotype: A much larger clone lies one base from this, so it may be a read error. The V gene is TRBV25-1, the J gene TRBJ2-3; 8 nucleotides agree with TRBD2. Germline CDR1 reads MGHDK; CDR2 reads SYGVNS. The trim removed 2 bases at V and 7 bases at J, leaving 11 bases unmatched. The CDR3 sequence is 16 residues long. CDR3: CASSEPTGISGNTQYF. In nucleotides, the CDR3 is TGTGCCAGCAGTGAACCTACCGGGATTAGCGGGAATACGCAGTATTTT.

This clonotype showed up many times. Written as DNA, the CDR3 is TGTGCCAGCAGCGGCCGGGGGGGCGGAAACTACGAGCAGTACTTC. This translates into CASSGRGGGNYEQYF. The chain links TRBV7-2 to TRBJ2-7; 8 positions match TRBD2. CDR1 is SGHTA, CDR2 FQGNSA, per germline. This CDR3 spans 15 amino acids. J lost 3 bases, V lost 5 bases, and 9 bases had no gene match.

The chain combines TRBV15 with TRBJ1-2, with D unresolved. The germline V gene has CDR1 LNHNV and CDR2 YYDKDF (reference sequence). The CDR3 is made up of 12 amino acids. The V end was cut by 3 bases, the J end by 8 bases, with 10 bases between. CDR3: CATSSYSSGYTF. CDR3 nucleotide sequence: TGTGCCACCAGCAGTTACTCGTCCGGCTACACCTTC.

V and J are TRBV2 and TRBJ1-5, with 9 bases matching TRBD1. CDR3 size: 14 residues. The trim removed 7 bases at V and 4 bases at J, leaving 5 bases unmatched. Germline CDR1 is SNHLY and CDR2 is FYNNEI. The CDR3 reads CASTKDRGNQPQHF. The CDR3 region has the DNA TGTGCCAGCACTAAGGACAGGGGAAATCAGCCCCAGCATTTT.

This clonotype showed up just a few times. The chain's CDR3 is CASSREGAETNYGYTF. The CDR3 DNA reads TGCGCCAGCAGCCGGGAGGGGGCAGAAACTAACTATGGCTACACCTTC. The chain joins TRBV4-1 to TRBJ1-2; 7 bases are shared with TRBD1. V lost 4 bases to trimming and J lost 0 bases; unmatched junction nucleotides: 8. Germline V CDR1 and CDR2: MGHRA, YSYEKL. The CDR3 contains 16 residues.

The V call is TRBV20-1, the J call TRBJ2-7; D unresolved. The germline CDR1 and CDR2 sequences are DFQATT and SNEGSKA (reference sequence). The CDR3 loop spans 14 amino acids. Trimming left V 2 bases short and J 2 bases short, with 13 bases between. This chain's CDR3 is CSARIPPAAYEQYF. The CDR3 DNA reads TGCAGTGCTAGAATCCCTCCGGCTGCCTACGAGCAGTACTTC.

The J gene is TRBJ1-3, the V gene TRBV29-1; D unclear. The V and J ends lost 7 bases and 11 bases respectively, with 12 bases between them. Germline CDR1 is SQVTM and CDR2 is ANQGSEA. The CDR3 extends over 10 amino acids. For the CDR3, the DNA is TGCAGCGCTAAGGACTCGGCCATATATTTT. This sequence encodes CSAKDSAIYF. Full variable domain (missing parts from reference TRBV29-1 and TRBJ1-3): SAVISQKPSRDICQRGTSLTIQCQVDSQVTMMFWYRQQPGQSLTLIATANQGSEATYESGFVIDKFPISRPNLTFSTLTVSNMSPEDSSIYLCSAKDSAIYFGEGSWLTVV.